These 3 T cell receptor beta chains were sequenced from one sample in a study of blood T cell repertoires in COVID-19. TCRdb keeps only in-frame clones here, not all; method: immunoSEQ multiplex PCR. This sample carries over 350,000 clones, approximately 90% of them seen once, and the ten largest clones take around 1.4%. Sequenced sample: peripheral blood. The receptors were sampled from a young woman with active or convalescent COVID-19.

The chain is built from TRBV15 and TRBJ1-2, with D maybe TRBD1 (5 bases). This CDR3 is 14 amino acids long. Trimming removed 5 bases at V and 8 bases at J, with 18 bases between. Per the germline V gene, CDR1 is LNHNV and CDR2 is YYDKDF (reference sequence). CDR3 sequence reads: CATSSPLGVRGYTF. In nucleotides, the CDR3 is TGTGCCACCAGCTCACCCCTAGGGGTGCGGGGCTACACCTTC.

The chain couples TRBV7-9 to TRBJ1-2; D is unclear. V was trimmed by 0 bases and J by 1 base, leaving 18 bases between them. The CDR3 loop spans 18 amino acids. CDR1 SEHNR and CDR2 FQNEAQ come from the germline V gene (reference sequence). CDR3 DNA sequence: TGTGCCAGCAGCTTAGCGGGCGGGTGGATACCATATAACTATGGCTACACCTTC. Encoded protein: CASSLAGGWIPYNYGYTF.

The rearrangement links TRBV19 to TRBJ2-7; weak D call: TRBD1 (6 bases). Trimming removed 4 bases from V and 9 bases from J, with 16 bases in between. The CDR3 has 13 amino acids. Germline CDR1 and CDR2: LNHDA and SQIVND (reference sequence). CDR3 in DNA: TGTGCCAGTAGTACCTCGGACAGTTTTGGGCAGTACTTC. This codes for CASSTSDSFGQYF.